This T cell receptor (beta chain) was retrieved from a study of control samples from healthy donors and cancer patients. Sequencing was performed with immunoSEQ multiplex PCR; in TCRdb, only in-frame clones are kept and a portion is missing. The sample has 120,000 or so clones, 85% to 95% seen once. This clone was observed once. The CDR3 totals 13 residues. Germline values: CDR1 GTSNPN, CDR2 SVGIG (reference sequence). Trimming took off 0 bases at V and 0 bases at J, with 5 bases between the two ends. V is TRBV30 and J is TRBJ1-1; no clear D gene. This receptor was identified in a man aged 50 or older with head and neck cancer. The sequenced material came from PBMCs. In DNA, the CDR3 is TGTGCCTGGAGTGTAAACCTGAACACTGAAGCTTTCTTT. It codes for CAWSVNLNTEAFF.